What follows are 6 T cell receptor beta chains derived from one specimen sequenced in a study of blood T cell repertoires in COVID-19. The protocol was immunoSEQ multiplex PCR, while the TCRdb copy is restricted to in-frame clones and leaves out a portion. The profile shows 65,000 to 95,000 clones, around 82% of them singletons. The sequencing input was peripheral blood. These receptors all stem from a man in his sixties with COVID-19, enrolled during active disease.

The chain carries TRBV7-9 and TRBJ2-7; 7 bases agree with TRBD2. Trimming removed 5 bases from V and 2 bases from J; junction bases left unmatched: 6. The CDR3 contains 14 residues. Germline CDR1 is SEHNR and CDR2 is FQNEAQ (reference sequence). The CDR3 spells CASSRTGRTYEQYF. The CDR3 DNA is TGTGCCAGCAGCCGAACCGGGAGGACCTACGAGCAGTACTTC.

The rearrangement uses TRBV5-4 and TRBJ2-2, with 8 nucleotides matching TRBD1. Germline V gives CDR1 SGHNT, CDR2 YYREEE (reference sequence). CDR3 size: 15 residues. Losses at the gene ends were 4 bases for V and 5 bases for J; bases not matched to a gene: 7. Here the CDR3 reads CASSPKDRVTGELFF. CDR3 nucleotides: TGTGCCAGCAGCCCTAAGGACAGGGTTACCGGGGAGCTGTTTTTT.

The chain links TRBV18 to TRBJ2-5, with 7 bases aligning to TRBD1. The CDR3 has 14 residues. V lost 4 bases to trimming and J lost 2 bases; unmatched junction nucleotides: 4. Germline assignment: CDR1 KGHSH and CDR2 LQKENI. CDR3 nucleotides: TGTGCCAGCTCACGGGACAGCCGACAAGAGACCCAGTACTTC. This gives the protein CASSRDSRQETQYF.

This clone appeared a single time. This sample includes further DNA sequences coding for the same CDR3. The J gene is TRBJ2-1, the V gene TRBV18, with D maybe TRBD1 (5 bases). The length of the CDR3 is 13 residues. Germline lookup yields CDR1 KGHSH and CDR2 LQKENI. Trimming stripped 1 base from V and 5 bases from J, with 6 bases between. CDR3 sequence reads: CASSPQGNNEQFF. As DNA, the CDR3 is TGTGCCAGCTCACCACAGGGGAACAATGAGCAGTTCTTC.

This chain connects TRBV5-1 to TRBJ2-7; TRBD1 aligns across 9 bases. CDR1 is SGHRS, CDR2 YFSETQ, per germline. This CDR3 comprises 14 residues. V lost 4 bases and J lost 6; bases outside the gene matches: 8. The CDR3 DNA is TGCGCCAGCAGCGGACAGGGGTTTTCGGGCGAGCAGTACTTC. Translating gives CASSGQGFSGEQYF.

This clone showed up just a few times. The CDR3 bases are TGTGCCAGCTCCGGCGGGAGCTCCTACGAGCAGTACTTC. Translation: CASSGGSSYEQYF. This chain joins TRBV7-9 and TRBJ2-7; 7 bases line up with TRBD2. The V gene end was trimmed by 8 bases and the J gene end by 0 bases; junction bases not matched to a gene: 4. Germline CDR1 reads SEHNR; CDR2 reads FQNEAQ (reference sequence). The CDR3 spans 13 residues.